One sample yielded the 24 T cell receptor beta chains listed below, sequenced in a study of cytomegalovirus exposure and HLA in healthy donors. In the PCR, 60 Vbeta and 13 Jbeta primers were used. The data were produced by immunoSEQ multiplex PCR, yet TCRdb's version contains in-frame clones alone and is incomplete. The sample has roughly 150,000 clones; 70% are singletons. The sequencing sample was made of PBMCs. The source of these receptors is a woman under 40 in good health and CMV-seronegative.

The chain uses TRBV6-5 and TRBJ1-4, with a possible D match to TRBD1 (6 bases). V shed 5 bases and J shed 5 bases, with 12 bases lying between them. CDR3 length: 14 residues. Germline V gives CDR1 MNHEY, CDR2 SVGAGI. The CDR3 region is CASSPDRQNEKLFF. Here the CDR3 DNA reads TGTGCCAGCAGTCCTGACAGGCAGAATGAAAAACTGTTTTTT.

The CDR3 region is CAISGQGTDTQYF. The CDR3 coding sequence is TGTGCCATCAGTGGGCAGGGCACAGATACGCAGTATTTT. J is TRBJ2-3 and V is TRBV10-3; D uncertain. Germline loops: CDR1 ENHRY, CDR2 SYGVKD. V was trimmed by 4 bases and J by 1 base, leaving 6 bases between them. The CDR3 contains 13 residues.

The chain has TRBV6-5 and TRBJ1-2, with TRBD1 matching 7 bases. This CDR3 contains 13 residues. V was clipped by 5 bases and J by 4 bases; unmatched bases: 4. Germline V gene lookup returns CDR1 MNHEY and CDR2 SVGAGI. The CDR3 loop is CASSLRDSYGYTF. The CDR3 region has the DNA TGTGCCAGCAGTCTCCGGGACAGCTATGGCTACACCTTC.

DNA for the CDR3: TGCGCCAGCAGCCAATTGGAGCAGAACACTGAAGCTTTCTTT. Residues: CASSQLEQNTEAFF. J is TRBJ1-1 and V is TRBV4-3; D uncertain. V lost 2 bases, J lost 1 base, and 8 bases lay in between. The CDR3 extends over 14 amino acids. Germline V lookup: CDR1 LGHNA, CDR2 YSLEER.

The chain couples TRBV28 to TRBJ2-5, with TRBD1 matching 8 bases. This CDR3 comprises 15 residues. Germline values: CDR1 MDHEN, CDR2 SYDVKM. V lost 2 bases and J lost 7; bases outside the gene matches: 9. Here the CDR3 DNA reads TGTGCCAGCAGTTTACAGGACAGGGTTGTAGGGACCCAGTACTTC. This sequence encodes CASSLQDRVVGTQYF.

This clone has more than one count but fewer than ten. The rearrangement uses TRBV4-1 and TRBJ1-4; D remains unclear. V dropped 2 bases and J dropped 8 bases, with 9 bases sitting between them. CDR3 length: 13 amino acids. Germline CDR1 and CDR2: MGHRA and YSYEKL. This CDR3 reads CASSQWRAEKLFF. The DNA of the CDR3 is TGCGCCAGCAGCCAATGGAGAGCGGAAAAACTGTTTTTT.

Regarding this clone: Sequence at one end of the junction differs from germline and may be a read error. The V call is TRBV28, the J call TRBJ2-2; 8 bases agree with TRBD1. Germline values: CDR1 MDHEN, CDR2 SYDVKM. CDR3 length equals 14 residues. For the CDR3, the DNA is TGTGTCAGCAGAAGCTGGACAGGGTCCGGGGAGCTGTTTTTT. Its protein product is CVSRSWTGSGELFF.

The chain is built from TRBV27 and TRBJ2-3, with 9 bases matching TRBD2. Germline lookup yields CDR1 MNHEY and CDR2 SMNVEV (reference sequence). V lost 7 bases to trimming and J lost 2 bases; unmatched junction nucleotides: 7. This CDR3 contains 15 residues. The CDR3 sequence is CASMIAGVPTDTQYF. CDR3 bases: TGTGCCAGCATGATAGCGGGGGTCCCCACAGATACGCAGTATTTT.

The chain uses TRBV2 and TRBJ1-2, with a weak D call TRBD1 (5 bases). Looked up from germline, CDR1 is SNHLY and CDR2 is FYNNEI. The CDR3 spans 11 residues. V dropped 8 bases and J dropped 7 bases, with 11 bases sitting between them. CDR3 nucleotide sequence: TGTGCCAGCTTCAGGGCAAGTGGCTACACCTTC. Translated, it gives CASFRASGYTF.

The V gene is TRBV6-5, the J gene TRBJ1-4; 7 bases agree with TRBD1. Germline lookup yields CDR1 MNHEY and CDR2 SVGAGI. Trimming removed 0 bases from V and 7 bases from J; junction bases left unmatched: 5. CDR3 length: 15 residues. CDR3 sequence reads: CASSYSGGIAEKLFF. CDR3 nucleotide sequence: TGTGCCAGCAGTTACTCAGGGGGCATAGCTGAAAAACTGTTTTTT.

This clone was counted only a few times. The J gene is TRBJ2-5, the V gene TRBV5-8, with 13 bases fitting TRBD2. V shed 7 bases, J shed 3 bases, and the junction held 18 bases outside the gene matches. The germline V gene encodes CDR1 SGHTS and CDR2 YDEGEE. The CDR3 runs 19 residues. The CDR3 DNA reads as TGTGCCAGCCCCACGGAACCTACCGGACTAGCGGGAGTGGAAGAGACCCAGTACTTC. Translated, it gives CASPTEPTGLAGVEETQYF.

This clone was recorded many times. The chain couples TRBV4-1 to TRBJ2-7; the D gene is possibly TRBD2 (6 bases). Germline-derived CDR1 and CDR2 are MGHRA and YSYEKL. The CDR3 runs to 14 residues. V was trimmed by 0 bases and J by 4 bases, leaving 10 bases between them. The CDR3 DNA follows: TGCGCCAGCAGCCAAGATAGGGCGGGGTACGAGCAGTACTTC. Encoded protein: CASSQDRAGYEQYF.

V gene TRBV5-5 combines with J gene TRBJ1-1; the D gene is possibly TRBD1 (5 bases). The V end lost 3 bases, the J end lost 0 bases, and 9 bases lay between the germline ends. Germline loops: CDR1 SGHKS, CDR2 YYEKEE (reference sequence). The CDR3 runs to 14 residues. The CDR3 loop reads CASSWGLLNTEAFF. The CDR3 DNA sequence: TGTGCCAGCAGCTGGGGACTTTTGAACACTGAAGCTTTCTTT.

This chain joins TRBV19 and TRBJ2-3, with D uncertain. The length of the CDR3 is 14 residues. V shed 5 bases and J shed 0 bases, with 9 bases lying between them. Germline V gene data show CDR1 as LNHDA and CDR2 as SQIVND (reference sequence). As DNA, the CDR3 is TGTGCCAGTAGTTTTCTAACTAGCACAGATACGCAGTATTTT. Translated, it gives CASSFLTSTDTQYF.

This chain uses TRBV6-1 with TRBJ1-1; D is unresolved. Germline V gene sequence: CDR1 MNHNS, CDR2 SASEGT. Trimming removed 11 bases from V and 1 base from J, with 14 bases in between. This CDR3 region has 13 residues. The CDR3 DNA reads as TGTGCCGGATCGACTGAAGCGAACACTGAAGCTTTCTTT. This sequence encodes CAGSTEANTEAFF.

The chain carries TRBV28 and TRBJ1-2; TRBD1 matches 7 bases. V lost 4 bases and J lost 8; bases outside the gene matches: 7. The CDR3 loop spans 13 amino acids. The V gene's germline CDR1 is MDHEN and CDR2 SYDVKM. Here the CDR3 reads CASSSTGIKGYTF. The DNA for the CDR3 is TGTGCCAGCAGTTCGACAGGGATTAAGGGCTACACCTTC.

This clone was seen a handful of times. The chain recombines TRBV18 with TRBJ1-1; TRBD1 aligns across 8 bases. V shed 5 bases and J 5 bases; nucleotides not matched to a gene: 10. This CDR3 is built from 15 residues. CDR1 and CDR2 from the germline V gene are KGHSH and LQKENI. The CDR3 nucleotides are TGTGCCAGCTCATCCTCAGGGGGCGTGGGTACTGAAGCTTTCTTT. Its protein is CASSSSGGVGTEAFF.

The rearrangement uses TRBV11-3 and TRBJ1-1; D not certain. There are 14 residues in the CDR3. With 1 base removed from V and 1 base from J, the gap between germline ends came to 7 bases. Germline CDR1 and CDR2: SGHNT and YENEEA. This CDR3 is CASSLAPGNTEAFF. CDR3 DNA sequence: TGTGCCAGCAGCTTAGCACCGGGGAACACTGAAGCTTTCTTT.

DNA of the CDR3: TGTGCCTGGAGTGTACTCAACACTGAAGCTTTCTTT. Its translation is CAWSVLNTEAFF. This chain uses TRBV30 with TRBJ1-1; the D is unclear. V was cut by 0 bases and J by 2 bases, with 4 bases left in between. There are 12 residues in the CDR3. CDR1 and CDR2 (germline): GTSNPN, SVGIG (reference sequence).

The CDR3 nucleotides are TGTGCCAGCAGCGTAGGTCCTACCGGGGAGCTGTTTTTT. Translating it yields CASSVGPTGELFF. V and J are TRBV9 and TRBJ2-2, with D unresolved. Trimming removed 0 bases at V and 5 bases at J, with 5 bases between. Germline CDR1 and CDR2: SGDLS and YYNGEE. The CDR3 is 13 residues long.

The chain is built from TRBV9 and TRBJ2-2; 7 bases match TRBD2. Per germline, CDR1 SGDLS and CDR2 YYNGEE. The length of the CDR3 is 16 residues. V shed 2 bases, J shed 2 bases, and the junction held 6 bases outside the gene matches. CDR3 residues: CASSVFSGLNTGELFF. The CDR3 DNA is TGTGCCAGCAGCGTTTTTAGCGGGTTAAACACCGGGGAGCTGTTTTTT.

The rearrangement joins TRBV10-3 to TRBJ1-6; possibly TRBD1 for D (5 bases). Germline loops: CDR1 ENHRY, CDR2 SYGVKD. The V gene lost 2 bases and the J gene lost 7 bases, with 9 bases spanning the gap. This CDR3 has 14 amino acids. In nucleotides, the CDR3 is TGTGCCATCAGTGAGCCGACAGAAAATTCACCCCTCCACTTT. Translating gives CAISEPTENSPLHF.

J is TRBJ2-7 and V is TRBV5-1, with 12 nucleotides matching TRBD2. With V trimmed by 1 base and J by 7 bases, 12 bases remained unmatched. Germline V lookup: CDR1 SGHRS, CDR2 YFSETQ. The CDR3 has 17 residues. In nucleotides, the CDR3 is TGCGCCAGCAGCTTGACGGGCCGACTAGCGGGAGTGGTTGAGCAGTACTTC. Translating gives CASSLTGRLAGVVEQYF.

The rearrangement links TRBV7-9 to TRBJ1-4; TRBD1 matches at 7 bases. CDR3 length: 15 residues. Germline assignment: CDR1 SEHNR and CDR2 FQNEAQ (reference sequence). V lost 4 bases and J lost 0; bases outside the gene matches: 2. The CDR3 reads CASSYGTATNEKLFF. In DNA form, the CDR3 reads TGTGCCAGCAGCTACGGGACAGCAACTAATGAAAAACTGTTTTTT.